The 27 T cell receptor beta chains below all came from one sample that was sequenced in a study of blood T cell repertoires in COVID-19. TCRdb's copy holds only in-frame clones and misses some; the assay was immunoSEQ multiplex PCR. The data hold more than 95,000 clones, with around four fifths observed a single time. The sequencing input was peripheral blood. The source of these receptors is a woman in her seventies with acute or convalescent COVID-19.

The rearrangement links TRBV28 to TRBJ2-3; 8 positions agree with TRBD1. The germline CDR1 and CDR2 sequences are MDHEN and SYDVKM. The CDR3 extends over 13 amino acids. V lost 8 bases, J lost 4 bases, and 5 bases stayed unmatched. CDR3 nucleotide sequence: TGTGCCAGCCGAGGACAGGGTCCAGATACGCAGTATTTT. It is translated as CASRGQGPDTQYF.

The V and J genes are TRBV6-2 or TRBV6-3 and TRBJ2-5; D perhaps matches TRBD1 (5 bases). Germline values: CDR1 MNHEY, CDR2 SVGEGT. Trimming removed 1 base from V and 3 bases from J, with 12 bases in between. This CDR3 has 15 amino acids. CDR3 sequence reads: CASSYFRVSKETQYF. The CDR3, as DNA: TGTGCCAGCAGTTACTTCAGGGTCTCCAAAGAGACCCAGTACTTC.

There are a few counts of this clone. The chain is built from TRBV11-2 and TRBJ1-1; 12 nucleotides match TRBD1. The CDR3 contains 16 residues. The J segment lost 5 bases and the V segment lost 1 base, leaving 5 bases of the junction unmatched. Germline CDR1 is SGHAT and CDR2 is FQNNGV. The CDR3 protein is CASSLVGTGGGTEAFF. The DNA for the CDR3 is TGTGCCAGCAGCTTAGTGGGGACAGGGGGCGGGACTGAAGCTTTCTTT.

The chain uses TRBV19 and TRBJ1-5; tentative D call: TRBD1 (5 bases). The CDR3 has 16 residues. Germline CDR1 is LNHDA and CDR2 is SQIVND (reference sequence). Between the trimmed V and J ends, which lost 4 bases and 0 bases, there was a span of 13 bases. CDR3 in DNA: TGTGCCAGTAGTACCCTGGCAGGGTATAGCAATCAGCCCCAGCATTTT. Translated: CASSTLAGYSNQPQHF. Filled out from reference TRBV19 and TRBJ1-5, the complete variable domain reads DGGITQSPKYLFRKEGQNVTLSCEQNLNHDAMYWYRQDPGQGLRLIYYSQIVNDFQKGDIAEGYSVSREKKESFPLTVTSAQKNPTAFYLCASSTLAGYSNQPQHFGDGTRLSIL.

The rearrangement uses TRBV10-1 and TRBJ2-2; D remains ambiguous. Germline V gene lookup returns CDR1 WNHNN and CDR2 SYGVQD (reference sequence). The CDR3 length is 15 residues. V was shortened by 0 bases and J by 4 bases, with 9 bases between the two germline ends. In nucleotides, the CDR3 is TGCGCCAGCAGTGAGTCCCGGCCGGGCACCGGGGAGCTGTTTTTT. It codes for CASSESRPGTGELFF.

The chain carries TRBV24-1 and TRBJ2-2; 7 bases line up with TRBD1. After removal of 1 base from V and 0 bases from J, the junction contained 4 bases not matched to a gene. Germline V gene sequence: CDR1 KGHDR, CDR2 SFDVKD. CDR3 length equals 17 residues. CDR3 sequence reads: CATSDLRQGANTGELFF. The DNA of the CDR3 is TGTGCCACCAGTGATTTAAGGCAGGGGGCGAACACCGGGGAGCTGTTTTTT.

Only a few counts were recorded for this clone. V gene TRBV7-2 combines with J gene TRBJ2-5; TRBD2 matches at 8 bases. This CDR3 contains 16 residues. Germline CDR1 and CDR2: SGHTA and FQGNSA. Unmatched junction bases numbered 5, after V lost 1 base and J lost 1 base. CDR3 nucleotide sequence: TGTGCCAGCAGCTTAGGGACTAGCTCCGCCCAAGAGACCCAGTACTTC. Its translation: CASSLGTSSAQETQYF.

CDR3 protein: CASSPGGEPYF. The CDR3 DNA is TGTGCCAGCAGCCCCGGCGGGGAACCGTACTTC. The genes are TRBV11-2 and TRBJ2-7, with D possibly TRBD2 on 6 matching bases. The length of the CDR3 is 11 residues. V was trimmed by 5 bases and J by 12 bases, leaving 14 bases between them. Germline assignment: CDR1 SGHAT and CDR2 FQNNGV.

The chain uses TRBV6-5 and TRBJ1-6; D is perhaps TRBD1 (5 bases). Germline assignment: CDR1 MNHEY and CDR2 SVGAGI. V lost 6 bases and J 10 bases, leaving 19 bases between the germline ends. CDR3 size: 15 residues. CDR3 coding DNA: TGTGCCAGCAGAGCCGATCAGGGCCAGGCCTCACCCCTCCACTTT. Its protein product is CASRADQGQASPLHF.

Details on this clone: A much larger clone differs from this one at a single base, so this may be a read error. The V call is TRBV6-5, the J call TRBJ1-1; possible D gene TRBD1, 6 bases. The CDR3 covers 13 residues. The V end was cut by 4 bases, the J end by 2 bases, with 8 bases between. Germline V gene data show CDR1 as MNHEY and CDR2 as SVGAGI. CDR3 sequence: CASSLQGNTEAFF. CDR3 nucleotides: TGTGCCAGCAGTTTACAGGGTAACACTGAAGCTTTCTTT.

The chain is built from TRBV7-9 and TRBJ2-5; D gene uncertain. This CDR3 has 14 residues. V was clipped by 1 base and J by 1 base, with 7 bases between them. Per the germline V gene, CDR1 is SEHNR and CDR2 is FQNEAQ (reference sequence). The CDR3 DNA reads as TGTGCCAGCAGCTTAGGGGCAGTCCAAGAGACCCAGTACTTC. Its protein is CASSLGAVQETQYF. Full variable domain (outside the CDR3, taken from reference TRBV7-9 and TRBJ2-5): DTGVSQNPRHKITKRGQNVTFRCDPISEHNRLYWYRQTLGQGPEFLTYFQNEAQLEKSRLLSDRFSAERPKGSFSTLEIQRTEQGDSAMYLCASSLGAVQETQYFGPGTRLLVL.

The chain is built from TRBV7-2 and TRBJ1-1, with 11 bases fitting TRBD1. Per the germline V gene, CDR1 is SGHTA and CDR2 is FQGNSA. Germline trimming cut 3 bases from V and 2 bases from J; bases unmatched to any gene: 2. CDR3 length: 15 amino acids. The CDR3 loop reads CASSFGTGGNTEAFF. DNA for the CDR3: TGTGCCAGCAGCTTTGGGACAGGGGGTAACACTGAAGCTTTCTTT. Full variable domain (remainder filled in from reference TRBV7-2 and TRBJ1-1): GAGVSQSPSNKVTEKGKDVELRCDPISGHTALYWYRQSLGQGLEFLIYFQGNSAPDKSGLPSDRFSAERTGGSVSTLTIQRTQQEDSAVYLCASSFGTGGNTEAFFGQGTRLTVV.

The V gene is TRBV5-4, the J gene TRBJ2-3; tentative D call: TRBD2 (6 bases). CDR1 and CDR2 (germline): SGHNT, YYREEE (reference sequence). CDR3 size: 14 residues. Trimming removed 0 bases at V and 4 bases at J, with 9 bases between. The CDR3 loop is CASSLAGGADTQYF. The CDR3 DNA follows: TGTGCCAGCAGCTTGGCCGGGGGTGCAGATACGCAGTATTTT.

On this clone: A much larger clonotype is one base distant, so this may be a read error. CDR3 DNA sequence: TGCGCCAGCAGCTCCTCTCGCGGGGGGGGCGGGACCCAGTACTTC. The encoded protein is CASSSSRGGGGTQYF. This sequence joins TRBV5-1 and TRBJ2-5; 9 bases line up with TRBD2. The germline V gene encodes CDR1 SGHRS and CDR2 YFSETQ. The CDR3 length is 15 residues. The V and J ends lost 3 bases and 7 bases, in that order; junction bases with no gene match: 10.

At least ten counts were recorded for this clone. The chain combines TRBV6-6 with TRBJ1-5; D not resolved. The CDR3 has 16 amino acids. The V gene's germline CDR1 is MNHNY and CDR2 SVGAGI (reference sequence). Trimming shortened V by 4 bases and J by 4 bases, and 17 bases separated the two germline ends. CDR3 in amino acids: CASSSPRGDPNQPQHF. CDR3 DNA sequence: TGTGCCAGCAGTTCCCCTCGCGGGGATCCGAATCAGCCCCAGCATTTT.

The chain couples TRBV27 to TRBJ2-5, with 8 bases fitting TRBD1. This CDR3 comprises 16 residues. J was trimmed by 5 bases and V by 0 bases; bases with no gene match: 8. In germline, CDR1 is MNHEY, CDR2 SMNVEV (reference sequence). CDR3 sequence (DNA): TGTGCCAGCAGTTTATCGACCGCAGGGGGCTGGGAGACCCAGTACTTC. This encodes CASSLSTAGGWETQYF.

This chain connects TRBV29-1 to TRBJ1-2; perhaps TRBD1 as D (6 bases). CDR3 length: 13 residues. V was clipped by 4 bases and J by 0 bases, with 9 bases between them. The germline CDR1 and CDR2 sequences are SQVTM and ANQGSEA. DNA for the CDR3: TGCAGCGTTGTTGGGGGCGCTAACTATGGCTACACCTTC. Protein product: CSVVGGANYGYTF. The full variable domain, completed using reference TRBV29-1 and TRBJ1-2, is SAVISQKPSRDICQRGTSLTIQCQVDSQVTMMFWYRQQPGQSLTLIATANQGSEATYESGFVIDKFPISRPNLTFSTLTVSNMSPEDSSIYLCSVVGGANYGYTFGSGTRLTVV.

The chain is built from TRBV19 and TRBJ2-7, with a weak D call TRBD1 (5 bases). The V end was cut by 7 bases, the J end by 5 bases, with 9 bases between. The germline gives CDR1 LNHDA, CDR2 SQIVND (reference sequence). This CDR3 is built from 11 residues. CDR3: CASMQGHEQYF. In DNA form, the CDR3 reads TGTGCCAGTATGCAGGGCCACGAGCAGTACTTC.

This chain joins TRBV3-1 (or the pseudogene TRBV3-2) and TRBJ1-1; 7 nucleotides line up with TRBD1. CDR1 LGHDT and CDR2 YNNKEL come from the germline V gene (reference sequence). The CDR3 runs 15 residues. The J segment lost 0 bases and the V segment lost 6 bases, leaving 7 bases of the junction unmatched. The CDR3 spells CASSRTGPLNTEAFF. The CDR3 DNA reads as TGTGCCAGCAGTAGGACAGGACCACTGAACACTGAAGCTTTCTTT.

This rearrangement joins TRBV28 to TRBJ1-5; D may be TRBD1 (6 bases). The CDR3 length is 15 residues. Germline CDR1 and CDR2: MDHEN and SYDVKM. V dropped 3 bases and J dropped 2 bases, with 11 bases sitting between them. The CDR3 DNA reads TGTGCCAGCAGTTTCGCGAACAGGGGCAATCAGCCCCAGCATTTT. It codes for CASSFANRGNQPQHF.

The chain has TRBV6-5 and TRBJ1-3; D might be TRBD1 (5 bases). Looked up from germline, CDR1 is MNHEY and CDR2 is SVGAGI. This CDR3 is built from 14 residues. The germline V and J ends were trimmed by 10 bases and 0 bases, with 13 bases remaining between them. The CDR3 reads CATSTVNSGNTIYF. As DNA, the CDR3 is TGTGCCACCTCGACAGTCAACTCTGGAAACACCATATATTTT.

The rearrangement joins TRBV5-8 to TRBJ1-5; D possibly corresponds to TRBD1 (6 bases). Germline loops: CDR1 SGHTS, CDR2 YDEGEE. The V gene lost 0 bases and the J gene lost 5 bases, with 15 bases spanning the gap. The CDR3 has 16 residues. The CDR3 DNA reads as TGTGCCAGCAGCTTGGGGAACGGGGGGCCGGATCAGCCCCAGCATTTT. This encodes CASSLGNGGPDQPQHF.

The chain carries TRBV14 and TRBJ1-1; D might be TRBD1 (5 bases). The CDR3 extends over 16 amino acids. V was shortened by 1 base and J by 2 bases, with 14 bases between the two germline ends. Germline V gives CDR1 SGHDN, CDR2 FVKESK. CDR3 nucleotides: TGTGCCAGCAGCCAAGGAGGCAGGGCTTTTAACACTGAAGCTTTCTTT. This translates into CASSQGGRAFNTEAFF. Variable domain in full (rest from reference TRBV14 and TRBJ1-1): EAGVTQFPSHSVIEKGQTVTLRCDPISGHDNLYWYRRVMGKEIKFLLHFVKESKQDESGMPNNRFLAERTGGTYSTLKVQPAELEDSGVYFCASSQGGRAFNTEAFFGQGTRLTVV.

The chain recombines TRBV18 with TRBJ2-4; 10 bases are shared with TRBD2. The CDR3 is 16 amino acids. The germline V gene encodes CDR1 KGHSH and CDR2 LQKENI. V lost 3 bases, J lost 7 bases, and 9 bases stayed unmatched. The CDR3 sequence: CASSPASGGSGNIQYF. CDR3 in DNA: TGTGCCAGCTCACCGGCTAGCGGGGGCTCTGGGAACATTCAGTACTTC.

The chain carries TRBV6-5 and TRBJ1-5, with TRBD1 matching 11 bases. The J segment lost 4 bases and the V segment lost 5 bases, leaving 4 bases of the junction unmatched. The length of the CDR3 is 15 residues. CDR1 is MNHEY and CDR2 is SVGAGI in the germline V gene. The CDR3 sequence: CASSPGTGGNQPQHF. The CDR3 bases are TGTGCCAGCAGTCCCGGGACAGGGGGAAATCAGCCCCAGCATTTT.

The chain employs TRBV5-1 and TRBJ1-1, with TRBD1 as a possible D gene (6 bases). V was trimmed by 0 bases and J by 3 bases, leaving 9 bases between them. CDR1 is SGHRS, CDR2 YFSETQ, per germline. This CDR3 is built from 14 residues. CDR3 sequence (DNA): TGCGCCAGCAGCTTGGCCAGGGGCTACACTGAAGCTTTCTTT. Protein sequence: CASSLARGYTEAFF.

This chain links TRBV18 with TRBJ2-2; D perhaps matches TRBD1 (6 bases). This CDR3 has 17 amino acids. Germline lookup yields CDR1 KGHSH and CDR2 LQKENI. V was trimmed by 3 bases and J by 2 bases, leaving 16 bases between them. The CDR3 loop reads CASSPTPGTFNTGELFF. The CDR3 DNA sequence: TGTGCCAGCTCACCCACCCCCGGGACATTTAACACCGGGGAGCTGTTTTTT.